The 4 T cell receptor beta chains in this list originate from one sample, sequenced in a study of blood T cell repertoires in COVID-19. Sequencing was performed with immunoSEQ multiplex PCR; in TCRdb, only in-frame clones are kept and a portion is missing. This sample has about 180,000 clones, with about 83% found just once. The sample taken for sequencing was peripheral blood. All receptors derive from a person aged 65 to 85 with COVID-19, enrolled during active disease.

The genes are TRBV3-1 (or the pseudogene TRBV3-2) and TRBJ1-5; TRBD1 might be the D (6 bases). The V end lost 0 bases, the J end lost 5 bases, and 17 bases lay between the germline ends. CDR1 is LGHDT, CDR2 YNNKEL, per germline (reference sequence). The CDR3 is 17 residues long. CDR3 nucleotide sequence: TGTGCCAGCAGCCAAGATTCGGGACAATATAGGGATCAGCCCCAGCATTTT. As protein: CASSQDSGQYRDQPQHF.

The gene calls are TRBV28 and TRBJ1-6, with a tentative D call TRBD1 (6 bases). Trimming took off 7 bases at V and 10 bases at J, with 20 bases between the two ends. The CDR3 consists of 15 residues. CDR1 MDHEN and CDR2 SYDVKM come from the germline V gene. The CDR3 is CASNLQGVGASPLHF. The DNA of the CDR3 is TGTGCCAGCAACCTACAGGGCGTGGGAGCCTCACCCCTCCACTTT.

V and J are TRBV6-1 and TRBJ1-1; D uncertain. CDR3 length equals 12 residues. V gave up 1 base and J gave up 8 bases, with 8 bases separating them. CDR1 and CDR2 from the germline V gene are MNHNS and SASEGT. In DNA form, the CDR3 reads TGTGCCAGCAGTGAAGACATTTTAGAAGCTTTCTTT. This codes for CASSEDILEAFF.

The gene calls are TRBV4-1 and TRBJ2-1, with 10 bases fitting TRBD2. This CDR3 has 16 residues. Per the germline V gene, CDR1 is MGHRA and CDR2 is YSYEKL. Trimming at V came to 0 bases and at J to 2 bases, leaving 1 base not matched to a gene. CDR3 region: CASSQDGTSAYNEQFF. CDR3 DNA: TGCGCCAGCAGCCAAGACGGGACTAGCGCCTACAATGAGCAGTTCTTC.